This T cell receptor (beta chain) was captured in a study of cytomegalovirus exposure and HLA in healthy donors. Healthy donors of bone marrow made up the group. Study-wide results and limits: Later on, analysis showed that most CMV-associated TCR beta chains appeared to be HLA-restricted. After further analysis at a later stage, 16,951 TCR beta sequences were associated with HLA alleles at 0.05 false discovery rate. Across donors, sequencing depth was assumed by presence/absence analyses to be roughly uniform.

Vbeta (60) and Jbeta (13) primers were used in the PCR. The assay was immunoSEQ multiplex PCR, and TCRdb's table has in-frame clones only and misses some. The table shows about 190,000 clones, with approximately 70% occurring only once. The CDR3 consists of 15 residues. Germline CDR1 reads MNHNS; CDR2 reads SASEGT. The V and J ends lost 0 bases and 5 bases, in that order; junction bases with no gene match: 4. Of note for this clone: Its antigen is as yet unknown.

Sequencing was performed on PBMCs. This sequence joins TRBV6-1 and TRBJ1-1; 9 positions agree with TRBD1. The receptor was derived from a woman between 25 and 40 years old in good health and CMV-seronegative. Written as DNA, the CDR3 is TGTGCCAGCAGTGAAGCCGGGACAGGGTTGACTGAAGCTTTCTTT. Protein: CASSEAGTGLTEAFF.